The clone carrying this T cell receptor beta chain was seen ten or more times. The germline V and J ends were trimmed by 4 bases and 7 bases, with 20 bases remaining between them. The CDR3 loop spans 16 amino acids. The germline V gene has CDR1 MDHEN and CDR2 SYDVKM. This sample stems from a study of regulatory T cells in long-lasting Graves disease. Construction of TCR beta libraries relied on iRepertoire HTBI primers and on Arm-PCR targeting CDR3 regions. TCRdb re-analysed the multiplex PCR reads in MiXCR, keeping a single row per CDR3 protein. The data show more than 300,000 distinct CDR3 sequences, 15% to 20% seen once. Indicated time point: newly diagnosed GD, antithyroid drugs for less than 3 months. From PBMCs, RNA was extracted and then used to make the TCR library. The guidelines of the American Thyroid Association were the basis for diagnosing Graves' disease. A further study also used this sample, focusing on T cells in Graves' hyperthyroidism and ophthalmopathy.

The specimen comprised peripheral blood mononuclear cells (PBMCs), sampled at new diagnosis, from a patient treated with antithyroid drugs. The chain joins TRBV28 to TRBJ2-1; D may correspond to TRBD1 or TRBD2 (5 bases each). This TCR was recovered from a woman younger than 35 with Graves disease. The chain's CDR3 is CASSSPGHTTRNEQFF. For the CDR3, the DNA is TGTGCCAGCAGTTCCCCGGGGCATACCACCAGAAATGAGCAGTTCTTC.